The entry below gives a single TCR beta chain sequence along with its context. Its cognate antigen is unknown. This record belongs to a study of cytomegalovirus exposure and HLA in healthy donors. TCRdb keeps only in-frame clones here, not all; method: immunoSEQ multiplex PCR. The profile shows about 260,000 clones, roughly 88% of them singletons. The CDR3 runs to 14 residues. Between the trimmed V and J ends, which lost 3 bases and 4 bases, there was a span of 13 bases. Per germline, CDR1 SGHDT and CDR2 YYEEEE. Regarding the study as a whole: According to a later analysis, TCR clusters from the first cohort tended to co-occur in the 120 or so validation repertoires.

Sequencing used PBMCs. This chain links TRBV5-6 with TRBJ1-2; a possible D gene is TRBD1 (5 bases). The clonotype was recovered from a woman in her 30s in good health and CMV-seronegative. CDR3 protein: CASSSQGYFYGYTF. In nucleotides, the CDR3 is TGTGCCAGCAGCTCCCAGGGTTATTTCTATGGCTACACCTTC.